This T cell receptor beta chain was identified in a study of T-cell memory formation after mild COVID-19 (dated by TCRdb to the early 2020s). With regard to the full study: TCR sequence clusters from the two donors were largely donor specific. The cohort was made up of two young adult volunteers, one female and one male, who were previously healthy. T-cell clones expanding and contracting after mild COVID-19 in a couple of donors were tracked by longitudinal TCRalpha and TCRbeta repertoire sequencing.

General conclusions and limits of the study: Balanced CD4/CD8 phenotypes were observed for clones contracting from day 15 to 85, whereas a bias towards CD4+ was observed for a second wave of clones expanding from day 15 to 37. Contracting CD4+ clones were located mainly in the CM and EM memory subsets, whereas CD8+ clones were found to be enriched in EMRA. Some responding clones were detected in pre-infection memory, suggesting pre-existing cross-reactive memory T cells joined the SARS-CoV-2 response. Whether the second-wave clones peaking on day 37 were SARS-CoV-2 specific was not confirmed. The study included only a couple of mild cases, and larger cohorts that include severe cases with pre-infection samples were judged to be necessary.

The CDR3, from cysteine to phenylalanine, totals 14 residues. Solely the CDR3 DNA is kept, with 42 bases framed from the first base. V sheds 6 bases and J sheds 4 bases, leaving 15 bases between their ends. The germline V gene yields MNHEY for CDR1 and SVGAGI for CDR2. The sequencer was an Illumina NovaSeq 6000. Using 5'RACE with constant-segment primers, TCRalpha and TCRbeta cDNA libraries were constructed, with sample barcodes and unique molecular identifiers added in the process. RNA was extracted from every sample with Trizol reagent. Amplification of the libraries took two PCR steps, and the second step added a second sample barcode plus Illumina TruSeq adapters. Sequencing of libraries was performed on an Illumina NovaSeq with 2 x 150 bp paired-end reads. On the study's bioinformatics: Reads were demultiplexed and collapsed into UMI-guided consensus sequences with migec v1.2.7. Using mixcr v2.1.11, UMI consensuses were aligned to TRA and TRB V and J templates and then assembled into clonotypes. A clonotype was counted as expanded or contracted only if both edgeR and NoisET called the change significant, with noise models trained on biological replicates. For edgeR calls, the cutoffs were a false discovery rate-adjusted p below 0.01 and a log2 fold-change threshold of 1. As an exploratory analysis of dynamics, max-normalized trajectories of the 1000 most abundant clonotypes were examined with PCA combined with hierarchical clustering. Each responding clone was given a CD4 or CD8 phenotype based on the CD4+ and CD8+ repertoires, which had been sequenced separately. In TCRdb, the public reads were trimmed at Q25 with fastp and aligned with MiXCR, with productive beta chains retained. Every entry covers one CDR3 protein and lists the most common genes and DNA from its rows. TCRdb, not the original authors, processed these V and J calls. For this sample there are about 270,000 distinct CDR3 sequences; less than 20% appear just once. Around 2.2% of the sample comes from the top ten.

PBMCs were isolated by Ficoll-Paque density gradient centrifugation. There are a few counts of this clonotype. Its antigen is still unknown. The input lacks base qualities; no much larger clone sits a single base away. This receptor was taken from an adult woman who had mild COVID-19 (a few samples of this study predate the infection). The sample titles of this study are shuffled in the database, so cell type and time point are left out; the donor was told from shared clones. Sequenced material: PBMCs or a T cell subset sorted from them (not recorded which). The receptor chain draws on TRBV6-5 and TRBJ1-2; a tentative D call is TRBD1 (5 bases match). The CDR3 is CASRATGDPYGYTF. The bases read TGTGCCAGCAGGGCCACGGGGGATCCCTATGGCTACACCTTC.